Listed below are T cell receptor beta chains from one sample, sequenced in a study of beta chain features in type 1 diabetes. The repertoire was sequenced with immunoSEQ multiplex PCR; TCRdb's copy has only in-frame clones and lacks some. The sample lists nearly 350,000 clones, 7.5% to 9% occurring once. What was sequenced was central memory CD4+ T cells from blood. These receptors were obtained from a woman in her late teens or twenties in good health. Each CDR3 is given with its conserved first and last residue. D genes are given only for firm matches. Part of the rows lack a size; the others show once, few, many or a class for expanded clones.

TGTGCCAGCAGCTTAGGAGACAGAGTGGGGGAGCAGTACTTC | CASSLGDRVGEQYF | - | 14 | TRBJ2-7 | TRBV13 | -
TGTGCCAGCAGCTTAGAGGGGGCAGCGGATACGCAGTATTTT | CASSLEGAADTQYF | TRBD1 | 14 | TRBJ2-3 | TRBV7-9 | few
TGTGCCAGCAGCCCCCAGCTAGCGGGAGGGCCAGGGAACGAGCAGTACTTC | CASSPQLAGGPGNEQYF | TRBD2 | 17 | TRBJ2-7 | TRBV9 | few
TGTGCCAGCAGCTTGCTCCCTCAGGAGTTCCCACCCTTAGCCAAAAACATTCAGTACTTC | CASSLLPQEFPPLAKNIQYF | - | 20 | TRBJ2-4 | TRBV11-3 | -
TGTGCCAGCAGCTTAGCAGGCGGGAGGGCCCCCTACAATGAGCAGTTCTTC | CASSLAGGRAPYNEQFF | TRBD2 | 17 | TRBJ2-1 | TRBV7-6 | -
TGTGCCAGCAGCTCCCGGGACACCAGCCAAGAGACCCAGTACTTC | CASSSRDTSQETQYF | - | 15 | TRBJ2-5 | TRBV7-2 | few
TGTGCCAGCACCCGGGGACAGGGGAACCCACTAAGCTCCTACAATGAGCAGTTCTTC | CASTRGQGNPLSSYNEQFF | TRBD1 | 19 | TRBJ2-1 | TRBV19 | -
TGTGCCAGCAGTCCCGGACAGCGCAATCAGCCCCAGCATTTT | CASSPGQRNQPQHF | - | 14 | TRBJ1-5 | TRBV28 | -
TGTGCCAGCAGTTCCCTAGCGGGAGACGGCACAGATACGCAGTATTTT | CASSSLAGDGTDTQYF | TRBD2 | 16 | TRBJ2-3 | TRBV28 | few
TGTGCCAGCAGACAAACAACCGGGCCAGGAAACACCGGGGAGCTGTTTTTT | CASRQTTGPGNTGELFF | - | 17 | TRBJ2-2 | TRBV7-3 | few
TGTGCCAGCGGCAGGGATTTCGGGGAGGAGACCCAGTACTTC | CASGRDFGEETQYF | - | 14 | TRBJ2-5 | TRBV27 | few
TGTGCCATCAGTGAGAATAGCGGGAGAGGAACTGGGGCCAACGTCCTGACTTTC | CAISENSGRGTGANVLTF | TRBD2 | 18 | TRBJ2-6 | TRBV10-3 | many
TGCGCCAGCAGCCGGAGACTAGCGGGAGTCTACAATGAGCAGTTCTTC | CASSRRLAGVYNEQFF | TRBD2 | 16 | TRBJ2-1 | TRBV5-1 | -
TGCGCCAGCAGCACCGGCGGGGGTATTATCGATGAGCAGTTCTTC | CASSTGGGIIDEQFF | TRBD2 | 15 | TRBJ2-1 | TRBV4-3 | -
TGTGCCAGCAGCTTAATCCCGGGAGGGGGGTACGAGACCCAGTACTTC | CASSLIPGGGYETQYF | TRBD2 | 16 | TRBJ2-5 | TRBV7-2 | few
TGTGCCAGCACTTTGGGACAGGGGTCCTACAATGAGCAGTTCTTC | CASTLGQGSYNEQFF | TRBD1 | 15 | TRBJ2-1 | TRBV2 | few
TGTGCCAGCTCACCACCGGATTTTTGGGAGGAAAAACTGTTTTTT | CASSPPDFWEEKLFF | - | 15 | TRBJ1-4 | TRBV18 | few
TGTGCCAGCAGCTTGCCGTCGGACAGGGGAGAGACCCAGTACTTC | CASSLPSDRGETQYF | TRBD1 | 15 | TRBJ2-5 | TRBV5-4 | few
TGTGCCAGCATGGGCCGGAGGGAGGGCACAGATACGCAGTATTTT | CASMGRREGTDTQYF | - | 15 | TRBJ2-3 | TRBV2 | once
TGTGCCAGCAGCTTCGGGGCTGGAGAGACCCAGTACTTC | CASSFGAGETQYF | - | 13 | TRBJ2-5 | TRBV7-9 | -
TGCGCCAGCAGCTTGGCCGTGGATGGCACCGGGGAGCTGTTTTTT | CASSLAVDGTGELFF | - | 15 | TRBJ2-2 | TRBV5-1 | -
TGTGCCAGCAGATCCGACTACGAGCAGTACTTC | CASRSDYEQYF | - | 11 | TRBJ2-7 | TRBV28 | few
TGTGCCAGCTCACCACCAGGGGGCTCGGGTGAAAAACTGTTTTTT | CASSPPGGSGEKLFF | TRBD1 | 15 | TRBJ1-4 | TRBV18 | -
TGTGCCAGCAGCACGCCCCAAGGCAGTGGCTACACCTTC | CASSTPQGSGYTF | - | 13 | TRBJ1-2 | TRBV7-2 | many
TGTGCCAGCAGCCTCCAGACTAGCGGGAGGACCAATGAGCAGTTCTTC | CASSLQTSGRTNEQFF | TRBD2 | 16 | TRBJ2-1 | TRBV7-2 | few
TGCGCCAGCAGCCAACAGGTGCGCTCTGGAAACACCATATATTTT | CASSQQVRSGNTIYF | - | 15 | TRBJ1-3 | TRBV4-1 | -
TGTGCCAGCAGCTTATTTGACAGCACTGAAGCTTTCTTT | CASSLFDSTEAFF | - | 13 | TRBJ1-1 | TRBV7-3 | many
TGTGCCAGCTCACGCATGCAGGTGGGCATGGGGAACGAGCAGTACTTC | CASSRMQVGMGNEQYF | - | 16 | TRBJ2-7 | TRBV18 | few
TGTGCCCCCAAGAGCCGAGACAGGGAGGACAATGAGCAGTTCTTC | CAPKSRDREDNEQFF | - | 15 | TRBJ2-1 | TRBV15 | -
TGTGCCAGCAGCTCTCGACGGGAGGGCCCCTACGAGCAGTACTTC | CASSSRREGPYEQYF | TRBD2 | 15 | TRBJ2-7 | TRBV11-2 | few
TGTGCCAGCAGCCCCCCGGGCACAGATACGCAGTATTTT | CASSPPGTDTQYF | - | 13 | TRBJ2-3 | TRBV6-6 | -
TGTGCCAGCAGTGACGGGAATCAGCCCCAGCATTTT | CASSDGNQPQHF | - | 12 | TRBJ1-5 | TRBV6-1 | few
TGTGCCAGCAGTCGTAGCGGGTATGAGCAGTTCTTC | CASSRSGYEQFF | TRBD2 | 12 | TRBJ2-1 | TRBV6-6 | -
TGCAGTGCGGCAGTTGGCAGTGAGCAGTTCTTC | CSAAVGSEQFF | - | 11 | TRBJ2-1 | TRBV20-1 | -
TGTGCCAGTAGCCGTAGCGGGAGTCTCTACGAGCAGTACTTC | CASSRSGSLYEQYF | TRBD2 | 14 | TRBJ2-7 | TRBV19 | few
TGTGCCAGCAGCTTAATTAGCGGAAATGGCTACACCTTC | CASSLISGNGYTF | - | 13 | TRBJ1-2 | TRBV7-3 | many
TGTGCCAGCAGTTCCCGCGGGACAGGACGCTATGGCTACACCTTC | CASSSRGTGRYGYTF | TRBD1 | 15 | TRBJ1-2 | TRBV28 | few
TGTGCCAGTAGCTCTAGCGGGAGGAGGGGTTTCAATGAGCAGTTCTTC | CASSSSGRRGFNEQFF | TRBD2 | 16 | TRBJ2-1 | TRBV19 | few
TGTGCCAGCAGCTCCGGGACTCAGGCTGTGACGGATACGCAGTATTTT | CASSSGTQAVTDTQYF | - | 16 | TRBJ2-3 | TRBV11-1 | once
TGTGCCAGCGGAACTAGCGGGAGGATCCACGAGCAGTACTTC | CASGTSGRIHEQYF | TRBD2 | 14 | TRBJ2-7 | TRBV7-9 | few
TGTGCCAGCAGCTTAGTTTGGACAGGAAGGGATGAGCAGTTCTTC | CASSLVWTGRDEQFF | TRBD1 | 15 | TRBJ2-1 | TRBV7-2 | many
TGTGCCAGCAGTTCCTACGGAGGAACTGAAGCTTTCTTT | CASSSYGGTEAFF | - | 13 | TRBJ1-1 | TRBV7-9 | -
TGTGCCAGCAAGGCGTACCTCCTCAATCAGCCCCAGCATTTT | CASKAYLLNQPQHF | - | 14 | TRBJ1-5 | TRBV28 | few
TGCGCCAGCAGCTTGGTCCCTCCGGGACAGGGGGTGTACGAGCAGTACTTC | CASSLVPPGQGVYEQYF | TRBD1 | 17 | TRBJ2-7 | TRBV5-1 | -
TGCGCCAGCAGTGGTAGCGGGGTCGGGACCCAGTACTTC | CASSGSGVGTQYF | TRBD2 | 13 | TRBJ2-5 | TRBV10-2 | -
TGTGCCAGCAGCTTATTTAGCAATCAGCCCCAGCATTTT | CASSLFSNQPQHF | - | 13 | TRBJ1-5 | TRBV7-2 | few
TGCGCCAGCAGCCAAGACCGGGGGGAGACCCAGTACTTC | CASSQDRGETQYF | - | 13 | TRBJ2-5 | TRBV4-3 | -
TGTGCCAGCAGTTTTGGGGGCCGAGGGTACAGTGGGTTGGGCTACACCTTC | CASSFGGRGYSGLGYTF | - | 17 | TRBJ1-2 | TRBV28 | -
TGTGCCAGCAGCTTAGGGGGCAGTTTCTTCTGGGAGCAGTACTTC | CASSLGGSFFWEQYF | - | 15 | TRBJ2-7 | TRBV7-8 | few
TGCGCCAGCAGCCAACGACCCGACCCGCCTGGGGCCAACGTCCTGACTTTC | CASSQRPDPPGANVLTF | - | 17 | TRBJ2-6 | TRBV4-3 | many
TGTGCCAGTACGGGACTAGCGGGAGGAAGGGAGACCCAGTACTTC | CASTGLAGGRETQYF | TRBD2 | 15 | TRBJ2-5 | TRBV19 | few
TGTGCCAGCAAACCGTGGGGCGGGGAGCTGTTTTTT | CASKPWGGELFF | - | 12 | TRBJ2-2 | TRBV5-6 | few
TGTGCCAGCAGCTCAACCTCTAGGGGGAATGAGCAGTTCTTC | CASSSTSRGNEQFF | - | 14 | TRBJ2-1 | TRBV11-1 | -